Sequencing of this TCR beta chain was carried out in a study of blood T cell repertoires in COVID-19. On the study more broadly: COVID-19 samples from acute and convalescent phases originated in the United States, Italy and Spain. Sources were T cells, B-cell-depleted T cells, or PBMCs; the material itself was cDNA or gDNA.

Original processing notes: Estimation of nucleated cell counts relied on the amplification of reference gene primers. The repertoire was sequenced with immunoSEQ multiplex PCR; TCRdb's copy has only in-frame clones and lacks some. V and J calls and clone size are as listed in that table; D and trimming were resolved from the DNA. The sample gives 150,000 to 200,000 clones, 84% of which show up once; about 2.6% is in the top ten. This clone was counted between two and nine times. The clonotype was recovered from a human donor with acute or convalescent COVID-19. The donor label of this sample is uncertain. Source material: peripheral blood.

The CDR3 is CASSLTQAYGYTF. DNA for the CDR3: TGTGCCAGCAGCTTAACACAGGCTTATGGCTACACCTTC. This sequence joins TRBV7-2 and TRBJ1-2; tentatively, D is TRBD1 (5 bases). The CDR3 runs to 13 residues. Germline assignment: CDR1 SGHTA and CDR2 FQGNSA. V gave up 2 bases and J gave up 5 bases, with 9 bases separating them.